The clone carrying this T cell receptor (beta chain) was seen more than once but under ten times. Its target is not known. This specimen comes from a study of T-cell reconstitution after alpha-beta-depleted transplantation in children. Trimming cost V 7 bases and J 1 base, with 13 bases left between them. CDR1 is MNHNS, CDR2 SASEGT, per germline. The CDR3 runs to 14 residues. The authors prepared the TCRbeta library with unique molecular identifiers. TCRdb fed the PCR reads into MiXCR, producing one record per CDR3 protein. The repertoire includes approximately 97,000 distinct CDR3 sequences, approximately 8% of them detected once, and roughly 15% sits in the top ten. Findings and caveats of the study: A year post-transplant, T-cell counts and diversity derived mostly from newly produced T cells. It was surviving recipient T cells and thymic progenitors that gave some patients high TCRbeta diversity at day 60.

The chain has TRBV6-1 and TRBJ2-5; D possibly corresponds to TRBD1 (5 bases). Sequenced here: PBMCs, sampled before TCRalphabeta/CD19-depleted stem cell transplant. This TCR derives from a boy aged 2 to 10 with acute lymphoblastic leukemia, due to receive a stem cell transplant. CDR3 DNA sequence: TGTGCCAGCACCCAAACAGGCTCCCAAGAGACCCAGTACTTC. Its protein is CASTQTGSQETQYF.